This note documents a single T cell receptor (beta chain) sequence. Its antigen is not yet known. No clone much larger than this one lies a single base away; base qualities are absent. These data belong to a study of shared clonotypes between healthy human individuals (dated by TCRdb to 2020 to 2021). Study-wide context: The cohort included a few men and a couple of women between 18 and 49 years of age. Blood TCR repertoires of roughly five healthy adults were deeply sequenced to estimate repertoire size and the extent of clonotype sharing between individuals. Libraries were prepared and TCR repertoires were sequenced by different laboratories using diverse techniques, in order to increase sequencing depth and limit assay-specific biases. Leukapheresis yielded between about 0.94 and 10 billion PBMCs per donor.

From cysteine to phenylalanine, the CDR3 is 14 amino acids long. Only the CDR3 DNA is retained, 42 bases long and in frame from the first base. Trimming costs V 7 bases and J 0 bases, and their ends lie 13 bases apart. From the germline V gene (reference sequence), CDR1 is MNHNY and CDR2 is SVGAGI. TCR CDR3 regions were amplified from genomic DNA by multiplex PCR using the deep immunoSEQ assay. For each cell subset, the extracted genomic DNA was distributed evenly across all wells of several immunoSEQ 96-well plates, and each plate served as one replicate. For unsorted PBMC, approximately 290 ng genomic DNA, equal to roughly 32,000 T cell genomes, was loaded into each replicate PCR. Unsorted PBMC genomic DNA was sequenced across ten immunoSEQ deep assay plates. Purified libraries were quantified with a Qubit 3.0 fluorometer, sized on a Bioanalyzer 2100, and re-quantified with the KAPA Library Quantification kit. Every immunoSEQ 96-well plate was sequenced on a dedicated single-read 150-cycle Illumina NextSeq 550 flow cell. The published analysis was carried out like this. Because the immunoSEQ output held only junctional sequences and lacked quality scores, the filtering could not match the filtering applied to full-length reads. To assign V/J genes and CDR3, sequences were annotated using PyIR, a Python wrapper for IgBLAST v1.9, with IMGT germline references. Reads were removed for weak V/J assignments (E-value above 1e-6), missing CDR3, stop codons, out-of-frame junctions, or ambiguous translated residues. V3J clonotypes were defined as sequences sharing an identical inferred V gene, J gene, and CDR3 amino acid sequence. The percentage overlap between two repertoires was calculated by dividing the number of shared unique clonotypes by the size of the smaller repertoire. RTK rarefaction, the Chao1 estimator, and Recon v2.1 estimates of unobserved clonotypes were used to assess repertoire richness. TCRdb carries this immuneACCESS record with in-frame sequences only. Its versions omit some clonotypes, under half of them owing to an unresolved V gene in the studies checked, with the rest unexplained. V, J and clone size reflect that table, while D and trimming were determined from the DNA. In all, the sample holds about half a million clones, and around 73% of those were seen once. The ten largest clones represent 12% of the sample.

The donors were healthy, HIV-negative adults who had no recently reported acute infections or vaccinations. Every donor was a Caucasian adult residing in Nashville, Tennessee, USA. For unsorted samples, some 90 million PBMCs were counted and genomic DNA was extracted with the QIAamp DNA Blood Mini kit. Blood was collected by leukapheresis, and PBMCs were isolated by Ficoll-Histopaque density gradient centrifugation and then cryopreserved in liquid nitrogen vapor phase. The paper's findings and limits, for the study overall: The small number of donors limited the genetic and exposure-history diversity represented. Sampling was restricted to blood, and TCR repertoires in tissues likely differ from the TCR repertoires found in blood. Pairwise subsampling indicated that sequencing depth was expected to affect the degree of clonotype sharing among donors.

Source material: PBMCs. The TCR sequence derives from a woman in her thirties or forties in good health. Some clones in this sample may be carry-over from other donors' samples. The V and J genes are TRBV6-6 and TRBJ2-7; the D region possibly corresponds to TRBD2 (6 bases align). The DNA sequence reads TGTGCCAGCACCTTAGCGGATAGCTCCTACGAGCAGTACTTC. Its coded protein is CASTLADSSYEQYF.